A selection of T cell receptor beta chains follows, all from one sample in a study of identifying expanded T cells in peripheral blood. The repertoire was sequenced with immunoSEQ multiplex PCR; TCRdb's copy has only in-frame clones and lacks some. The sample lists roughly 100,000 clones; about 91% were seen once. Sequencing was done on a sample of blood. Every receptor here comes from a person aged 18 to 70 in good health. The CDR3 runs from the conserved cysteine through the conserved F or W. The D gene is left open where the match is weak. Not all rows give a size; the values are once, few, many and, for expanded clones, a class.

TRBJ2-7,.,TRBV9,.,CASSAYDRTEYEQYF,TGTGCCAGCAGCGCTTACGACAGGACCGAGTACGAGCAGTACTTC
TRBJ2-3,.,TRBV19,.,CASSTPAGGVTGTTSDTQYF,TGTGCCAGTAGTACCCCCGCTGGGGGCGTCACCGGGACGACTTCCGATACGCAGTATTTT
TRBJ2-7,.,TRBV7-2,.,CASSLVVGSLEEQYF,TGTGCCAGCAGCTTAGTAGTGGGGTCTCTCGAGGAGCAGTACTTC
TRBJ2-7,once,TRBV10-2,.,CASSFLVLGVYEQYF,TGCGCCAGCAGTTTTTTGGTCCTGGGCGTCTACGAGCAGTACTTC
TRBJ2-1,.,TRBV6-5,TRBD1,CASSPKTGAEQFF,TGTGCCAGCAGTCCCAAGACAGGGGCTGAGCAGTTCTTC
TRBJ2-3,.,TRBV30,.,CAWSVFSTDTQYF,TGTGCCTGGAGTGTCTTCAGCACAGATACGCAGTATTTT
TRBJ2-1,.,TRBV29-1,TRBD2,CSVEDLLAGNYNEQFF,TGCAGCGTTGAAGATCTACTAGCGGGGAACTACAATGAGCAGTTCTTC
TRBJ1-5,.,TRBV19,TRBD1,CASSISALTGNSLGDQPQHF,TGTGCCAGTAGTATTTCCGCCCTGACAGGGAATAGTCTTGGCGATCAGCCCCAGCATTTT
TRBJ1-5,.,TRBV6-6,.,CASSYRQGIDQPQHF,TGTGCCAGCAGTTACAGGCAGGGGATAGATCAGCCCCAGCATTTT
TRBJ1-4,.,TRBV6-5,TRBD1,CASSYLGQVNEKLFF,TGTGCCAGCAGTTACTTGGGACAGGTTAATGAAAAACTGTTTTTT
TRBJ2-2,.,TRBV11-2,.,CASSPSRAGTGELFF,TGTGCCAGCAGCCCCAGCCGGGCCGGCACCGGGGAGCTGTTTTTT
TRBJ2-7,.,TRBV7-9,.,CASSLIGEGFGYEQYF,TGTGCCAGCAGCCTCATCGGAGAAGGCTTTGGCTACGAGCAGTACTTC
TRBJ1-2,few,TRBV19,.,CASSPESKPLNYGYTF,TGTGCCAGTTCACCCGAGAGTAAGCCCCTTAACTATGGCTACACCTTC
TRBJ1-6,.,TRBV30,.,CAWSRTALLNSPLHF,TGTGCCTGGAGCCGGACAGCCCTGCTCAATTCACCCCTCCACTTT
TRBJ2-1,.,TRBV11-3,.,CASSSSSGYNEQFF,TGTGCCAGCAGCTCCTCCTCTGGTTACAATGAGCAGTTCTTC
TRBJ2-7,.,TRBV10-3,TRBD1,CAISESGGTGTYEQYF,TGTGCCATCAGTGAGTCAGGGGGCACAGGGACCTACGAGCAGTACTTC
TRBJ2-1,.,TRBV7-8,TRBD2,CASSLARLASYNEQFF,TGTGCCAGCAGCTTAGCGCGACTAGCTTCCTACAATGAGCAGTTCTTC
TRBJ2-1,.,TRBV14,.,CASSQVWGNEQFF,TGTGCCAGCAGCCAAGTTTGGGGCAATGAGCAGTTCTTC
TRBJ1-5,once,TRBV30,.,CAWSPSGGQPQHF,TGTGCCTGGAGTCCCTCGGGGGGACAGCCCCAGCATTTT